Following are 20 T cell receptor beta chains from one sample sequenced in a study of blood T cell repertoires in COVID-19. Sequencing used immunoSEQ multiplex PCR; TCRdb keeps in-frame clones, though not all of them. The table records around 300,000 clones, roughly 84% of them present only once. The sequenced sample consisted of peripheral blood. The source is a man aged 50-59 years with active or convalescent COVID-19.

The chain combines TRBV28 with TRBJ1-5; TRBD1 matches 9 bases. The J segment lost 6 bases and the V segment lost 6 bases, leaving 12 bases of the junction unmatched. Germline V gene sequence: CDR1 MDHEN, CDR2 SYDVKM. CDR3 length: 16 amino acids. As DNA, the CDR3 is TGTGCCAGCAGCCATCTTGCACAGGGGGCGGGTCAGCCCCAGCATTTT. Protein: CASSHLAQGAGQPQHF.

This clone was detected once. This chain uses TRBV30 with TRBJ2-3; 9 bases are a match to TRBD2. Germline V lookup: CDR1 GTSNPN, CDR2 SVGIG (reference sequence). This CDR3 region has 16 residues. V trimming: 0 bases; J trimming: 2 bases; junction bases outside the gene matches: 6. The CDR3, as DNA: TGTGCCTGGAGTGTTAAGGGCGGGAGGGCCACAGATACGCAGTATTTT. It codes for CAWSVKGGRATDTQYF. The full variable domain, with the rest looked up from reference TRBV30 and TRBJ2-3, is SQTIHQWPATLVQPVGSPLSLECTVEGTSNPNLYWYRQAAGRGLQLLFYSVGIGQISSEVPQNLSASRPQDRQFILSSKKLLLSDSGFYLCAWSVKGGRATDTQYFGPGTRLTVL.

The CDR3 DNA follows: TGTGCCAGCAGTATCCTACTAGCGGGGGAGAACAATGAGCAGTTCTTC. This codes for CASSILLAGENNEQFF. The chain employs TRBV28 and TRBJ2-1; 11 bases map to TRBD2. With 5 bases clipped from V and 5 bases from J, the junction kept 8 bases outside the gene matches. Germline V lookup: CDR1 MDHEN, CDR2 SYDVKM. CDR3 length: 16 residues. The variable domain in full, with the rest retrieved from reference TRBV28 and TRBJ2-1, is DVKVTQSSRYLVKRTGEKVFLECVQDMDHENMFWYRQDPGLGLRLIYFSYDVKMKEKGDIPEGYSVSREKKERFSLILESASTNQTSMYLCASSILLAGENNEQFFGPGTRLTVL.

A single count supports this clone. The rearrangement links TRBV11-1 to TRBJ2-7; TRBD1 might be the D (7 bases). CDR1 and CDR2 (germline): SGHAT, FQDESV (reference sequence). The CDR3 consists of 16 residues. Trimming stripped 5 bases from V and 0 bases from J, with 17 bases between. In DNA, the CDR3 is TGTGCCAGCAGCGGAGGGGGCGGATTCCTCTCCTACGAGCAGTACTTC. This gives the protein CASSGGGGFLSYEQYF.

The sample holds one count of this clone. The chain is built from TRBV19 and TRBJ1-3; the match to TRBD1 covers 8 bases. V lost 6 bases to trimming and J lost 4 bases; unmatched junction nucleotides: 5. The CDR3 length is 14 residues. The V gene's germline CDR1 is LNHDA and CDR2 SQIVND (reference sequence). CDR3 amino acids: CASRTGEDGNTIYF. The CDR3 nucleotides read TGTGCCAGTAGGACAGGGGAGGACGGAAACACCATATATTTT.

The V call is TRBV18, the J call TRBJ1-5; a possible D gene is TRBD1 (6 bases). The CDR3 runs 17 residues. Germline CDR1 KGHSH, CDR2 LQKENI. V was clipped by 4 bases and J by 0 bases, with 16 bases between them. This chain's CDR3 is CASSLTTGDYSNQPQHF. The CDR3 DNA reads TGTGCCAGCTCACTTACGACAGGAGACTATAGCAATCAGCCCCAGCATTTT. The full variable domain, with the rest looked up from reference TRBV18 and TRBJ1-5, is NAGVMQNPRHLVRRRGQEARLRCSPMKGHSHVYWYRQLPEEGLKFMVYLQKENIIDESGMPKERFSAEFPKEGPSILRIQQVVRGDSAAYFCASSLTTGDYSNQPQHFGDGTRLSIL.

This rearrangement joins TRBV5-1 to TRBJ1-3; TRBD1 matches at 8 bases. Germline assignment: CDR1 SGHRS and CDR2 YFSETQ. V lost 4 bases to trimming and J lost 2 bases; unmatched junction nucleotides: 5. The CDR3 consists of 15 residues. CDR3 sequence: CASSPQGAPGNTIYF. The CDR3 nucleotides read TGCGCCAGCAGCCCGCAGGGGGCTCCTGGAAACACCATATATTTT.

This clone appeared a few times. Other DNA sequences of this sample code for an identical CDR3. The chain has TRBV19 and TRBJ2-7; 9 bases are a match to TRBD1. In germline, CDR1 is LNHDA, CDR2 SQIVND (reference sequence). Unmatched junction bases numbered 3, after V lost 1 base and J lost 2 bases. This CDR3 is built from 15 residues. CDR3 amino acids: CASSIAGTGTYEQYF. CDR3 sequence (DNA): TGTGCCAGTAGTATAGCCGGGACAGGGACCTACGAGCAGTACTTC.

The chain uses TRBV2 and TRBJ1-1, with D possibly TRBD1 on 5 matching bases. From germline, CDR1 is SNHLY and CDR2 FYNNEI. The CDR3 spans 13 residues. V lost 6 bases and J 5 bases, leaving 13 bases between the germline ends. The CDR3 sequence is CASRSSGGTEAFF. The DNA of the CDR3 is TGTGCCAGCAGGTCGTCGGGGGGAACTGAAGCTTTCTTT.

V is TRBV5-4 and J is TRBJ2-2; possible D gene TRBD2, 6 bases. CDR1 is SGHNT, CDR2 YYREEE, per germline (reference sequence). The CDR3 is made up of 14 amino acids. V was clipped by 5 bases and J by 4 bases, with 12 bases between them. CDR3 coding DNA: TGTGCCAGCAGTCCCGACGGGGGCACCGGGGAGCTGTTTTTT. Protein product: CASSPDGGTGELFF.

V usage is TRBV4-3 and J usage is TRBJ1-2, with a possible D match to TRBD1 (5 bases). V lost 3 bases and J 1 base, leaving 9 bases between the germline ends. CDR1 is LGHNA, CDR2 YSLEER, per germline. This CDR3 region has 14 residues. This CDR3 reads CASSHVGLNYGYTF. CDR3 sequence (DNA): TGCGCCAGCAGCCATGTGGGACTTAACTATGGCTACACCTTC.

Here the CDR3 reads CASSSLAGGVVHEQFF. In nucleotides, the CDR3 is TGTGCCAGCAGCTCGCTAGCGGGGGGAGTAGTCCATGAGCAGTTCTTC. The chain joins TRBV7-2 to TRBJ2-1; 11 bases map to TRBD2. V lost 4 bases, J lost 8 bases, and 10 bases stayed unmatched. This CDR3 has 16 amino acids. CDR1 and CDR2 (germline): SGHTA, FQGNSA. Supplemented by reference TRBV7-2 and TRBJ2-1, the full variable domain reads GAGVSQSPSNKVTEKGKDVELRCDPISGHTALYWYRQSLGQGLEFLIYFQGNSAPDKSGLPSDRFSAERTGGSVSTLTIQRTQQEDSAVYLCASSSLAGGVVHEQFFGPGTRLTVL.

This sequence joins TRBV7-2 and TRBJ2-5, with 9 bases fitting TRBD2. Germline V lookup: CDR1 SGHTA, CDR2 FQGNSA. This CDR3 is built from 16 residues. Unmatched junction bases numbered 5, after V lost 2 bases and J lost 1 base. In DNA, the CDR3 is TGTGCCAGCAGCTTAAGGCTAGCGGGGCCCCAAGAGACCCAGTACTTC. Protein product: CASSLRLAGPQETQYF. Combining the CDR3 with reference TRBV7-2 and TRBJ2-5 gives the whole variable domain GAGVSQSPSNKVTEKGKDVELRCDPISGHTALYWYRQSLGQGLEFLIYFQGNSAPDKSGLPSDRFSAERTGGSVSTLTIQRTQQEDSAVYLCASSLRLAGPQETQYFGPGTRLLVL.

The chain uses TRBV5-5 and TRBJ1-3; TRBD1 aligns across 9 bases. This CDR3 has 15 amino acids. The J segment lost 1 base and the V segment lost 2 bases, leaving 1 base of the junction unmatched. Germline CDR1 is SGHKS and CDR2 is YYEKEE (reference sequence). The CDR3 here is CASSLQGASGNTIYF. CDR3 nucleotides: TGTGCCAGCAGCTTACAGGGGGCTTCTGGAAACACCATATATTTT.

V and J are TRBV28 and TRBJ1-1; weak D call: TRBD1 (6 bases). V lost 0 bases to trimming and J lost 5 bases, with 16 bases between them. CDR3 length: 16 residues. Germline V gene lookup returns CDR1 MDHEN and CDR2 SYDVKM. DNA for the CDR3: TGTGCCAGCAGTTTATGGAGGGGGGGAGTATATACTGAAGCTTTCTTT. Its protein product is CASSLWRGGVYTEAFF.

The chain combines TRBV5-5 with TRBJ2-2, with 7 nucleotides matching TRBD2. Germline lookup yields CDR1 SGHKS and CDR2 YYEKEE (reference sequence). V shed 3 bases and J 6 bases; nucleotides not matched to a gene: 8. The length of the CDR3 is 15 residues. The CDR3 DNA is TGTGCCAGCAGCTCCTGGGGGGGAGGTTCCGGGGAGCTGTTTTTT. Translating it yields CASSSWGGGSGELFF.

The rearrangement joins TRBV13 to TRBJ1-1; maybe TRBD1 (6 bases). There are 15 residues in the CDR3. Trimming shortened V by 1 base and J by 5 bases, and 14 bases separated the two germline ends. Germline CDR1 and CDR2: PRHDT and FYEKMQ (reference sequence). DNA of the CDR3: TGTGCCAGCAGCTTAGTCCAGGGAGGGGGGACTGAAGCTTTCTTT. This translates into CASSLVQGGGTEAFF.

The rearrangement uses TRBV7-2 and TRBJ2-7, with D perhaps matching TRBD1 (7 bases). Per germline, CDR1 SGHTA and CDR2 FQGNSA. V lost 1 base and J lost 0, with 13 bases in between. The CDR3 covers 16 residues. The CDR3 DNA reads as TGTGCCAGCAGCTTAGTTGGCGGGGACAGCTCCTACGAGCAGTACTTC. Translating it yields CASSLVGGDSSYEQYF. Combining the CDR3 with reference TRBV7-2 and TRBJ2-7 gives the whole variable domain GAGVSQSPSNKVTEKGKDVELRCDPISGHTALYWYRQSLGQGLEFLIYFQGNSAPDKSGLPSDRFSAERTGGSVSTLTIQRTQQEDSAVYLCASSLVGGDSSYEQYFGPGTRLTVT.

This chain links TRBV4-3 with TRBJ2-5; 8 nucleotides match TRBD2. V gave up 4 bases and J gave up 5 bases; unmatched junction bases: 9. The CDR3 has 15 residues. Germline V gene sequence: CDR1 LGHNA, CDR2 YSLEER. The CDR3, as DNA: TGCGCCAGCAGCCCCCGGGGTAGCGGGGAGGAGACCCAGTACTTC. This codes for CASSPRGSGEETQYF.

The chain joins TRBV6-5 to TRBJ1-1, with TRBD1 as a possible D gene (5 bases). CDR1 MNHEY and CDR2 SVGAGI come from the germline V gene. V was cut by 5 bases and J by 7 bases, with 8 bases left in between. The CDR3 contains 11 residues. The DNA of the CDR3 is TGTGCCAGCAGTCGGACATTTGAAGCTTTCTTT. Protein sequence: CASSRTFEAFF.